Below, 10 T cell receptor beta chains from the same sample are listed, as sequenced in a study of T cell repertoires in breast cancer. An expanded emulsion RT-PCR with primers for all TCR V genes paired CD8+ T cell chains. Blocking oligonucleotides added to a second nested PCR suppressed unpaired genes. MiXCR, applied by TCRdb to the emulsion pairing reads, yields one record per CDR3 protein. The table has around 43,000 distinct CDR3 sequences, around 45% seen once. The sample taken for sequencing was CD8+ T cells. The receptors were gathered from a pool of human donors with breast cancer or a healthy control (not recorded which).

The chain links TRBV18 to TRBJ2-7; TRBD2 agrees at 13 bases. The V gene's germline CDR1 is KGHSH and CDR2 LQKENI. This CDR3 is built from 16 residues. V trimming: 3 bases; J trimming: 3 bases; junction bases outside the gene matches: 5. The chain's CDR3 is CASSPGTSGEYYEQYF. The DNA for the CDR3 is TGTGCCAGCTCACCGGGGACTAGCGGGGAATACTACGAGCAGTACTTC.

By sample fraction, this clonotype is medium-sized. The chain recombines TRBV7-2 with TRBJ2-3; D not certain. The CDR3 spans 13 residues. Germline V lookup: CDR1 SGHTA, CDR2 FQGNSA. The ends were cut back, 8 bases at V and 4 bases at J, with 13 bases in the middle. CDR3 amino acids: CASSIIGADTQYF. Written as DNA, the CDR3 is TGTGCCAGCTCTATAATAGGTGCAGATACGCAGTATTTT. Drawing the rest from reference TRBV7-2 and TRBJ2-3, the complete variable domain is GAGVSQSPSNKVTEKGKDVELRCDPISGHTALYWYRQSLGQGLEFLIYFQGNSAPDKSGLPSDRFSAERTGGSVSTLTIQRTQQEDSAVYLCASSIIGADTQYFGPGTRLTVL.

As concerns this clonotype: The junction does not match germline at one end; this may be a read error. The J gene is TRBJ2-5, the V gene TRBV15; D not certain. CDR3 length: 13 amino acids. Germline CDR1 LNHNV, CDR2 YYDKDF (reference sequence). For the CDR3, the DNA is TGTGCCACTAGCAGACCCCAAGGCGAGACCCAGTACTTC. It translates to CATSRPQGETQYF. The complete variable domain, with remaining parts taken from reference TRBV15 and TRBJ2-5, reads DAMVIQNPRYQVTQFGKPVTLSCSQTLNHNVMYWYQQKSSQAPKLLFHYYDKDFNNEADTPDNFQSRRPNTSFCFLDIRSPGLGDTAMYLCATSRPQGETQYFGPGTRLLVL.

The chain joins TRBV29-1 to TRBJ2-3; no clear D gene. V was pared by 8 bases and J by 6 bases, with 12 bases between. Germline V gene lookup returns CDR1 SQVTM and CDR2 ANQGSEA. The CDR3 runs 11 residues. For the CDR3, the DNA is TGCAGCCCCAGACTTGAGGATACGCAGTATTTT. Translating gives CSPRLEDTQYF.

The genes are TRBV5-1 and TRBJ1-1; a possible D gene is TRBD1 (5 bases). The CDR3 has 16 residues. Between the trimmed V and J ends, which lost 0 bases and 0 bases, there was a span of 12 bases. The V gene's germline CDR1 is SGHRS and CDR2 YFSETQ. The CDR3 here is CASSLAQTAMNTEAFF. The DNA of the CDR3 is TGCGCCAGCAGCTTGGCTCAGACAGCTATGAACACTGAAGCTTTCTTT.

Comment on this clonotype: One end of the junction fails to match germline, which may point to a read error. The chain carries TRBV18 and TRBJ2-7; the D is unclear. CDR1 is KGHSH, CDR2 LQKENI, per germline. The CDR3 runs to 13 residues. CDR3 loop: CASSPPDSPEQHF. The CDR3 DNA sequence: TGTGCCAGCTCACCACCAGATTCCCCGGAGCAGCACTTC.

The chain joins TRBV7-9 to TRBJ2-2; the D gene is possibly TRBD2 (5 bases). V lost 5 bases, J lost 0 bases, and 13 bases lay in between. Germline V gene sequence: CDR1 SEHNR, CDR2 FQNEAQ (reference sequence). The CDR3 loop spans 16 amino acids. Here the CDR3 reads CASSRGRAANTGELFF. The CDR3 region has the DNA TGTGCCAGCAGCAGAGGTCGAGCGGCGAACACCGGGGAGCTGTTTTTT.

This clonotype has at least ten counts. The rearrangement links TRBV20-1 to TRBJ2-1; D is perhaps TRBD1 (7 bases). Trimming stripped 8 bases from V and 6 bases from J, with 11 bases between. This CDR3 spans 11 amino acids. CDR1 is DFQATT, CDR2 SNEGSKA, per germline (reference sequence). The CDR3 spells CSPQGGNEQFF. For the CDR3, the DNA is TGCAGTCCTCAGGGGGGCAATGAGCAGTTCTTC.

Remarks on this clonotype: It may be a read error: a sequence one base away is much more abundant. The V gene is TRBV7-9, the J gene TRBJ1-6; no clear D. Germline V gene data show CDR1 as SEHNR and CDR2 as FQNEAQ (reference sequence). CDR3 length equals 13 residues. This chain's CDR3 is CTSSLDGDSPLHF. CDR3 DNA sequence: TGTACCAGCAGCTTGGACGGTGATTCACCCCTCCACTTT.

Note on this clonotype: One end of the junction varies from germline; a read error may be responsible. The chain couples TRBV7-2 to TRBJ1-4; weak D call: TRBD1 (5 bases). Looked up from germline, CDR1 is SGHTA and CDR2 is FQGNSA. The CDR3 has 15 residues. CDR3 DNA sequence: TGTGCCAGCAGCTTAGCGCTCGGGGCTAATGAAAAACTGCTTTTT. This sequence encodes CASSLALGANEKLLF.